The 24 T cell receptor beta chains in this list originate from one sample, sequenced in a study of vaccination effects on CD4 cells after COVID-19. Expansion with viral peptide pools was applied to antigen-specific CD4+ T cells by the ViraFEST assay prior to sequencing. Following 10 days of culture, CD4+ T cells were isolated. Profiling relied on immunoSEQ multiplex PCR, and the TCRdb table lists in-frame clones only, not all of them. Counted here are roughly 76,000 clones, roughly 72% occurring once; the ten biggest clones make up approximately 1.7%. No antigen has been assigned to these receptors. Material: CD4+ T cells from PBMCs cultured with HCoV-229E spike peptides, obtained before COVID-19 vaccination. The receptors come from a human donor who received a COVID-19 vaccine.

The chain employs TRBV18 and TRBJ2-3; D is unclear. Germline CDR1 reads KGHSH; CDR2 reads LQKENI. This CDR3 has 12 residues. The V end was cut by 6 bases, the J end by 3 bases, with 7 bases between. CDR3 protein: CASSRGTDTQYF. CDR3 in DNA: TGTGCCAGCTCCCGAGGAACAGATACGCAGTATTTT. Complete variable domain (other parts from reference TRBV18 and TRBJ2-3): NAGVMQNPRHLVRRRGQEARLRCSPMKGHSHVYWYRQLPEEGLKFMVYLQKENIIDESGMPKERFSAEFPKEGPSILRIQQVVRGDSAAYFCASSRGTDTQYFGPGTRLTVL.

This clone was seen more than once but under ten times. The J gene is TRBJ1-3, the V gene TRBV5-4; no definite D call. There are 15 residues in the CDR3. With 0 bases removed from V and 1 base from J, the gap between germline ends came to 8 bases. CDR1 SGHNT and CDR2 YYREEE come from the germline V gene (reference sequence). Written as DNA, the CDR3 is TGTGCCAGCAGCTTGGGCCCGTCGTCTGGAAACACCATATATTTT. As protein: CASSLGPSSGNTIYF.

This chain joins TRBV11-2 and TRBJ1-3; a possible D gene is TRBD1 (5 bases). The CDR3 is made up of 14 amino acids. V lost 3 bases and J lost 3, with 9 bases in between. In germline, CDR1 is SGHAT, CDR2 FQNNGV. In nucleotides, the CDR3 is TGTGCCAGCAGCTTCCAGGGTAATGGAAACACCATATATTTT. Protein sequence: CASSFQGNGNTIYF.

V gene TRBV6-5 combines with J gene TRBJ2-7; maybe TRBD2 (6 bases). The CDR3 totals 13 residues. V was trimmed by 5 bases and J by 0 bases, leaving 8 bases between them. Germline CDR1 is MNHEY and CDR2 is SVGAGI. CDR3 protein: CASSRGSSYEQYV. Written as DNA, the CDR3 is TGTGCCAGCAGTCGGGGGAGCTCCTACGAGCAGTACGTC.

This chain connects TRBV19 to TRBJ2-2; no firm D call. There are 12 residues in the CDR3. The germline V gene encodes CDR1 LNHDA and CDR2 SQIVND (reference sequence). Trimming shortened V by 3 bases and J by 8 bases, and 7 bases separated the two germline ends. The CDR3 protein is CASSMARGELFF. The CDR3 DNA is TGTGCCAGTAGTATGGCCCGTGGGGAGCTGTTTTTT.

CDR3 residues: CSADVGSGNTIYF. CDR3 DNA: TGCAGCGCGGACGTAGGCTCTGGAAACACCATATATTTT. The chain links TRBV29-1 to TRBJ1-3, with D uncertain. Germline CDR1 and CDR2: SQVTM and ANQGSEA. The CDR3 length is 13 residues. Trimming took 7 bases from V and 0 from J, leaving 10 bases between them.

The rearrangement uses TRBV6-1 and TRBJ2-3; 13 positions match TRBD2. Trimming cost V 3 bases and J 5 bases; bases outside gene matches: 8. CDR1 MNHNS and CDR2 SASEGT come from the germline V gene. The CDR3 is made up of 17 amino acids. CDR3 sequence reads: CASSDPGLAGVVDTQYF. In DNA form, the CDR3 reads TGTGCCAGCAGTGACCCTGGACTAGCGGGGGTGGTAGATACGCAGTATTTT.

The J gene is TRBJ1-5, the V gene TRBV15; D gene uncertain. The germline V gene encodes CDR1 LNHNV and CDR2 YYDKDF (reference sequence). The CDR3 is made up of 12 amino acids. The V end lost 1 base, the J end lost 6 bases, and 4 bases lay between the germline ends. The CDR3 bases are TGTGCCACCAGCAGAGCTGGTCAGCCCCAGCATTTT. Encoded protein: CATSRAGQPQHF.

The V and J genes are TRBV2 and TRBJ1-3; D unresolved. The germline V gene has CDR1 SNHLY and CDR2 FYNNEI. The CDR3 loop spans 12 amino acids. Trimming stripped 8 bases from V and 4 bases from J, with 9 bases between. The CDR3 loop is CASSGGGNTIYF. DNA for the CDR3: TGTGCCAGCTCTGGCGGCGGAAACACCATATATTTT.

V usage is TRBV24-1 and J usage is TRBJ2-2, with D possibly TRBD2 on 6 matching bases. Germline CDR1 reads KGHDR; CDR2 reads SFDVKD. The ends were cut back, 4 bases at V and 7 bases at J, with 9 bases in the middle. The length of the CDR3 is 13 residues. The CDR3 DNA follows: TGTGCCACCAGTGAAGGGCGGGGCGGGGAGCTGTTTTTT. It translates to CATSEGRGGELFF.

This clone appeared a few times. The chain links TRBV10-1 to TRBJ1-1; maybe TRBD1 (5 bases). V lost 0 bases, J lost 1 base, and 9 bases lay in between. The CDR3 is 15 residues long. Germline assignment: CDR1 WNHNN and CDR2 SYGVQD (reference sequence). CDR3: CASSESRQGNTEAFF. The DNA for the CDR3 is TGCGCCAGCAGTGAGTCTAGGCAGGGGAACACTGAAGCTTTCTTT.

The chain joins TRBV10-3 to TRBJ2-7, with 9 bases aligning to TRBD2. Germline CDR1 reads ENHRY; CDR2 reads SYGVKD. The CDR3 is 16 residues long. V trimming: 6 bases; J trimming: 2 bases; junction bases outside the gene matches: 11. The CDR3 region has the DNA TGTGCCATCAGGGCCTATCCAGCGGGGGGTCCCTACGAGCAGTACGTC. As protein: CAIRAYPAGGPYEQYV.

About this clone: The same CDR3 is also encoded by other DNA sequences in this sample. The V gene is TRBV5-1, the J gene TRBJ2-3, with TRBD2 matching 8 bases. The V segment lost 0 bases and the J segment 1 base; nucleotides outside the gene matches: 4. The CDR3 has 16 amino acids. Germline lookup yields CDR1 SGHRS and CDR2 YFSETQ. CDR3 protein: CASSLDLAGGTDTQYF. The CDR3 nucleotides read TGCGCCAGCAGCTTGGACCTAGCGGGCGGCACAGATACGCAGTATTTT.

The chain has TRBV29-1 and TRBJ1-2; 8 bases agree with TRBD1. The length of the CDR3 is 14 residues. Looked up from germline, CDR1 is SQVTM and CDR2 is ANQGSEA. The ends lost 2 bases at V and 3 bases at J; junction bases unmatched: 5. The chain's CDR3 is CSVEQGAPDYGYTF. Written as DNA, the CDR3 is TGCAGCGTTGAACAGGGGGCGCCGGACTATGGCTACACCTTC.

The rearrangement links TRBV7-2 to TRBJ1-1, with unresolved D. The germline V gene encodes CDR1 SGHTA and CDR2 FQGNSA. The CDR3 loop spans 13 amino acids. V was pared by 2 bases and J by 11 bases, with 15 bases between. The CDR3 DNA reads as TGTGCCAGCAGCTTAAATGGGTACTCTTCTGCTTTCTTT. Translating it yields CASSLNGYSSAFF.

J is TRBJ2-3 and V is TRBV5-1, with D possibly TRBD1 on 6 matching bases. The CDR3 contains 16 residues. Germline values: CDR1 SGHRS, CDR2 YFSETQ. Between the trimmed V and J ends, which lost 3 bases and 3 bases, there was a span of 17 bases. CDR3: CASSSTGTQGTDTQYF. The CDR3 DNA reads TGCGCCAGCAGCTCAACCGGGACCCAGGGGACAGATACGCAGTATTTT.

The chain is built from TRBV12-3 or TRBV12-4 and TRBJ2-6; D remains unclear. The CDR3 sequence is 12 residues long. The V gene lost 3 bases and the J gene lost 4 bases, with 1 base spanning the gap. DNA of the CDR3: TGTGCCAGCAGTTTGGGGGCCAACGTCCTGACTTTC. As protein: CASSLGANVLTF.

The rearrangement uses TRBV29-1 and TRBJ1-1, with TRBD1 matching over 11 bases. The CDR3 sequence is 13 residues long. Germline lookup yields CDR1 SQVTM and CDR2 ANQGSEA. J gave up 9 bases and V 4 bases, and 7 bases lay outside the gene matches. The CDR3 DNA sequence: TGCAGCGTTGGCGGACAGGGGGCTTCCAAAGCTTTCTTT. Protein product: CSVGGQGASKAFF.

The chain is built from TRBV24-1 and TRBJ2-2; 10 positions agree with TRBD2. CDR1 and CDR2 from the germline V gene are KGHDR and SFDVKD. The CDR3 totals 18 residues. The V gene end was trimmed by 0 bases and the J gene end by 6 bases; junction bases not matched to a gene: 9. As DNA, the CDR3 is TGTGCCACCAGTGATTTGCCGTCTAGCGGGGGACGGGCCGGGGAGCTGTTTTTT. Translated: CATSDLPSSGGRAGELFF.

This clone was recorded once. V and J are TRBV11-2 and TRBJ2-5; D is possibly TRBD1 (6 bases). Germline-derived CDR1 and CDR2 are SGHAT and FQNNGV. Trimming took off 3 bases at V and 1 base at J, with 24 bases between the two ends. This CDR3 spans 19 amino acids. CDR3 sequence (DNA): TGTGCCAGCAGCTTTCTCCGTTTATGGGGTTCAGGGGTCCAAGAGACCCAGTACTTC. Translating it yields CASSFLRLWGSGVQETQYF. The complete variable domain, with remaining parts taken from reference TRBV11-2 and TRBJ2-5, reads EAGVAQSPRYKIIEKRQSVAFWCNPISGHATLYWYQQILGQGPKLLIQFQNNGVVDDSQLPKDRFSAERLKGVDSTLKIQPAKLEDSAVYLCASSFLRLWGSGVQETQYFGPGTRLLVL.

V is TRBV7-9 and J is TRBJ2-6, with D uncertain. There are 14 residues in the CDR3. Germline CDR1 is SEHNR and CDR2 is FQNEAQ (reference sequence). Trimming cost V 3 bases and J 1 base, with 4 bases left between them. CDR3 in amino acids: CASSFGSGANVLTF. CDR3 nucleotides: TGTGCCAGCAGCTTCGGGTCTGGGGCCAACGTCCTGACTTTC.

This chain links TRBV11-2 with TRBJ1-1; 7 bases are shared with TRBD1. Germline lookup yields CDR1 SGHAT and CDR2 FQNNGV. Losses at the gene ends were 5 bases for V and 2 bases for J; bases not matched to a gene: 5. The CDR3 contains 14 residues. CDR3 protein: CASSHGTANTEAFF. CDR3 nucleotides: TGTGCCAGCAGCCACGGGACAGCTAACACTGAAGCTTTCTTT.

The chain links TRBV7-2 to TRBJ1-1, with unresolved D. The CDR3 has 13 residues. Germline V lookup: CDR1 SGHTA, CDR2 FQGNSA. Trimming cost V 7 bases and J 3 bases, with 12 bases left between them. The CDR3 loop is CASNLYTDTEAFF. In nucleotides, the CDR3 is TGTGCCAGCAACCTCTACACTGACACTGAAGCTTTCTTT.

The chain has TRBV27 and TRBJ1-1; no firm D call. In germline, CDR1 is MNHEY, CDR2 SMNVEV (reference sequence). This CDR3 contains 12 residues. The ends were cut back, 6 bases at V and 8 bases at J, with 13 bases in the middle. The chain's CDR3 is CASRRATSEAFF. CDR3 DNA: TGTGCCAGCAGACGGGCTACTTCGGAAGCTTTCTTT.